Below are 2 T cell receptor beta chains sequenced from a single sample in a study of shared clonotypes between healthy human individuals. Produced via immunoSEQ multiplex PCR; TCRdb's table is partial and in-frame only. The sample has 740,000 or so clones; around four fifths are singletons. The sample consisted of memory CD4+ T cells sorted from blood. The sample's subset: CD45RA-negative fraction. The source of these receptors is a woman in her 30s in good health.

This sequence joins TRBV7-2 and TRBJ1-2; D unclear. V was trimmed by 5 bases and J by 6 bases, leaving 13 bases between them. CDR3 length: 13 residues. Germline loops: CDR1 SGHTA, CDR2 FQGNSA. This CDR3 is CASSPYLSNGYTF. Written as DNA, the CDR3 is TGTGCCAGCAGCCCCTACCTTTCGAATGGCTACACCTTC.

The V and J genes are TRBV7-9 and TRBJ2-2; D is possibly TRBD2 (6 bases). The CDR3 consists of 17 residues. Germline assignment: CDR1 SEHNR and CDR2 FQNEAQ (reference sequence). The germline V and J ends were trimmed by 5 bases and 7 bases, with 23 bases remaining between them. As DNA, the CDR3 is TGTGCCAGCAGCGGATCGAGGGTCCGGGGGAGCGGCGGGGAGCTGTTTTTT. Translation: CASSGSRVRGSGGELFF.